The T cell receptor (beta chain) described here comes from a study of blood T cell repertoires in COVID-19. About the study: Acute and convalescent COVID-19 specimens originated in the United States, Italy and Spain. In each case, the material was cDNA or gDNA derived from T cells, B-cell-depleted T cells, or PBMCs.

Authors' data handling: The authors estimated nucleated cell counts from reference gene primer amplification. Generated by immunoSEQ multiplex PCR, the TCRdb table keeps only in-frame clones and is missing some. The V and J calls and clone size come from that table; D and trimming were worked out from the DNA. Among about 250,000 clones listed, nearly 90% were seen once. The junction had 2 bases not matched to a gene; V was cut back by 4 bases and J by 2 bases. The length of the CDR3 is 13 residues. Germline values: CDR1 WNHNN, CDR2 SYGVQD (reference sequence). This clone was picked up many times. It was during active infection that Seattle patients were enrolled and then longitudinally followed.

V is TRBV10-1 and J is TRBJ2-7, with 7 bases that match TRBD1. Sequenced material: peripheral blood. The source of this sequence is a woman aged 60 to 75 with COVID-19, enrolled during active disease. Here the CDR3 DNA reads TGCGCCAGCAGTGGGGACAGAGCCTACGAGCAGTACTTC. Its protein is CASSGDRAYEQYF.